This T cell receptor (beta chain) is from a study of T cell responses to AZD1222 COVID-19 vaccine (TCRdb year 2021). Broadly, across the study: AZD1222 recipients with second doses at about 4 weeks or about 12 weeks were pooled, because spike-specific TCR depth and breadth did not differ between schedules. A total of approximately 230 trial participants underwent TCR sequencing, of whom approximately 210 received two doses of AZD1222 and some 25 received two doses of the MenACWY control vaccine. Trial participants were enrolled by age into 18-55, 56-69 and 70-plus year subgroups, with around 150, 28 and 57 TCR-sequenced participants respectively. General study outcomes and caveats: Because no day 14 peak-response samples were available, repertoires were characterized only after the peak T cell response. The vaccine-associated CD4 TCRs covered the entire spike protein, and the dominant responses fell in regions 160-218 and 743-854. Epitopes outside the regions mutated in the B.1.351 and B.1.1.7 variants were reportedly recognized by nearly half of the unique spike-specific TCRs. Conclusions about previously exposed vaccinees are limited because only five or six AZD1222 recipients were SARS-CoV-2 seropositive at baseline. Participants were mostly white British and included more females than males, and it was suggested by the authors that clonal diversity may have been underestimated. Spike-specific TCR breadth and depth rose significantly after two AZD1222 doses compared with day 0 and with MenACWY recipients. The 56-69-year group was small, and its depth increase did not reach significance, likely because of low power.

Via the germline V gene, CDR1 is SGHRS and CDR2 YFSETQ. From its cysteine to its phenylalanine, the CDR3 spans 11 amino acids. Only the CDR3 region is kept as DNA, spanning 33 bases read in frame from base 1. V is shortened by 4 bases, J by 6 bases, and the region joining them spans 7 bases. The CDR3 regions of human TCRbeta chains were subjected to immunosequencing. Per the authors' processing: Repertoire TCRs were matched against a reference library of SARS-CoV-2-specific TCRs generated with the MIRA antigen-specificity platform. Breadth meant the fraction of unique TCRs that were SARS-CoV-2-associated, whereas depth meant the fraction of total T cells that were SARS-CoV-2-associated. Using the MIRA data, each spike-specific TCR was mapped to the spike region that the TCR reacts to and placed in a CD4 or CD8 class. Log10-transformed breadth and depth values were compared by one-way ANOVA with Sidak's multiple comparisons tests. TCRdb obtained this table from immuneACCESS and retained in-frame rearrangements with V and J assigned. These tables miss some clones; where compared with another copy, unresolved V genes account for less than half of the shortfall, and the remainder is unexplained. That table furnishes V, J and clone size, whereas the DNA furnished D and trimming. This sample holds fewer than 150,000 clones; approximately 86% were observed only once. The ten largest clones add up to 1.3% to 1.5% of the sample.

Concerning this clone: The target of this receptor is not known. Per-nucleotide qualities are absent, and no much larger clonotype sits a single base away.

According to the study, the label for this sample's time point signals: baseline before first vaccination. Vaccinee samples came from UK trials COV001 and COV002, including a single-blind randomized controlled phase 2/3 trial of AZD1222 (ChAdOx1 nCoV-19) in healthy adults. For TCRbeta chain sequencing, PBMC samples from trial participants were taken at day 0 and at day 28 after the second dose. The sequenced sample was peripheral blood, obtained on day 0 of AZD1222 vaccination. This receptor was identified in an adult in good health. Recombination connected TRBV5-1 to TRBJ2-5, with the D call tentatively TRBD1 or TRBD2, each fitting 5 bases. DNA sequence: TGCGCCAGCAGCCCGGGACAGACCCAGTACTTC. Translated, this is CASSPGQTQYF.